The clone carrying this T cell receptor (beta chain) was detected ten times or more. The data derive from a study of T cells of healthy individuals. TCRdb ran MiXCR on the 5' RACE reads and lists one entry per CDR3 protein. The table has 85,000 to 100,000 distinct CDR3 sequences, approximately 15% seen once; the top ten hold 6.2%. The CDR3 covers 13 residues. Between the trimmed V and J ends, which lost 7 bases and 6 bases, there was a span of 13 bases. The sequence derives from a human donor in good health. The chain employs TRBV12-3 or TRBV12-4 and TRBJ2-1; no firm D call. In nucleotides, the CDR3 is TGTGCCAGCACTCAAATCACCCGCAATGAGCAGTTCTTC. It encodes CASTQITRNEQFF.